These 20 T cell receptor beta chains originate from one sample sequenced in a study of shared clonotypes between healthy human individuals. Some clones are missing from TCRdb's copy, which holds only in-frame ones; the method was immunoSEQ multiplex PCR. The data show about 490,000 clones, 70% to 80% seen once. Sequencing was performed on PBMCs. Receptors were obtained from a woman between 35 and 50 years old in good health. Some clones in this sample may be carry-over from other donors' samples.

The chain carries TRBV4-3 and TRBJ2-3, with 9 bases matching TRBD1. J lost 5 bases, V lost 4 bases, and 13 bases had no gene match. Germline CDR1 and CDR2: LGHNA and YSLEER. The CDR3 spans 17 residues. CDR3 DNA: TGCGCCAGCAGCCCTAGGACAGGGGTCTTCGGGCGAGATACGCAGTATTTT. Residues: CASSPRTGVFGRDTQYF.

This chain connects TRBV5-1 to TRBJ1-2; D call uncertain. CDR3 size: 15 residues. The V and J ends lost 3 bases and 7 bases respectively, with 19 bases between them. CDR1 SGHRS and CDR2 YFSETQ come from the germline V gene. CDR3 nucleotides: TGCGCCAGCAGCTCCACCCCCCAGGAGAGAAGTGGCTACACCTTC. Translation gives CASSSTPQERSGYTF.

This clone was detected a few times. This sequence is one base from a far larger clone and is likely a read error. This sequence joins TRBV7-8 and TRBJ2-1; D gene unclear. The V end was cut by 4 bases, the J end by 3 bases, with 1 base between. CDR1 is SGHVS, CDR2 FQNEAQ, per germline. This CDR3 has 11 residues. The CDR3, as DNA: TGTGCCAGCAGCTACTACAATGAGCAGTTCTTC. Its translation: CASSYYNEQFF.

This clone was recorded a few times. The V gene is TRBV18, the J gene TRBJ1-3; no reliable D call. The V gene's germline CDR1 is KGHSH and CDR2 LQKENI. This CDR3 is built from 14 residues. V shed 2 bases and J shed 0 bases, with 5 bases lying between them. The CDR3 DNA reads TGTGCCAGCTCACCAAGCAGCTCTGGAAACACCATATATTTT. It codes for CASSPSSSGNTIYF. Full variable domain (rest looked up from reference TRBV18 and TRBJ1-3): NAGVMQNPRHLVRRRGQEARLRCSPMKGHSHVYWYRQLPEEGLKFMVYLQKENIIDESGMPKERFSAEFPKEGPSILRIQQVVRGDSAAYFCASSPSSSGNTIYFGEGSWLTVV.

This clone occurred a few times. This chain joins TRBV7-9 and TRBJ2-2, with 9 bases identical to TRBD1. The V and J ends lost 5 bases and 5 bases, in that order; junction bases with no gene match: 3. Germline V gene sequence: CDR1 SEHNR, CDR2 FQNEAQ (reference sequence). The CDR3 is made up of 14 amino acids. CDR3 residues: CASSPTGGTGELFF. CDR3 DNA: TGTGCCAGCAGCCCGACAGGGGGTACCGGGGAGCTGTTTTTT.

As DNA, the CDR3 is TGTGCCAGCAGCTCCTCGCTCACCTACGAGCAGTACTTC. Encoded protein: CASSSSLTYEQYF. The V call is TRBV7-6, the J call TRBJ2-7; D gene ambiguous. V lost 4 bases and J lost 2, with 9 bases in between. CDR3 length equals 13 residues. CDR1 is SGHVS and CDR2 is FNYEAQ in the germline V gene.

Of note for this clone: This is likely an artifact of a read error, given a far larger clone one base away. This chain connects TRBV9 to TRBJ2-7, with 14 nucleotides matching TRBD2. J was trimmed by 3 bases and V by 4 bases; bases with no gene match: 3. The CDR3 runs to 15 residues. Germline V gene sequence: CDR1 SGDLS, CDR2 YYNGEE. CDR3 amino acids: CASSQGTSGSYEQYF. In DNA, the CDR3 is TGTGCCAGCAGCCAAGGGACTAGCGGGAGCTACGAGCAGTACTTC.

The CDR3 DNA sequence: TGTGCCAGCAGTTTTTCAGGGGGTAGGTACGAGCAGTACTTC. Protein product: CASSFSGGRYEQYF. This rearrangement joins TRBV27 to TRBJ2-7; 7 bases fit TRBD1. This CDR3 comprises 14 residues. After removal of 3 bases from V and 4 bases from J, the junction contained 6 bases not matched to a gene. CDR1 MNHEY and CDR2 SMNVEV come from the germline V gene (reference sequence).

The gene calls are TRBV11-3 and TRBJ2-1, with 8 bases lining up with TRBD2. Germline V lookup: CDR1 SGHNT, CDR2 YENEEA. This CDR3 has 15 residues. V trimming: 5 bases; J trimming: 4 bases; junction bases outside the gene matches: 7. The CDR3 nucleotides are TGTGCCAGCAGCCCTGTAGCGGGAACGTACAATGAGCAGTTCTTC. It is translated as CASSPVAGTYNEQFF.

This chain joins TRBV4-2 and TRBJ2-7; 9 bases are a match to TRBD2. The CDR3 covers 20 residues. The V and J ends lost 1 base and 1 base, in that order; junction bases with no gene match: 17. Germline V CDR1 and CDR2: LGHNA, YNFKEQ. The CDR3 coding sequence is TGTGCCAGCAGCCAAGCCTCACTAGCGGGTACCAAAAACCTTTCCTACGAGCAGTACTTC. It specifies CASSQASLAGTKNLSYEQYF.

The genes are TRBV27 and TRBJ2-2; 7 nucleotides agree with TRBD2. Germline assignment: CDR1 MNHEY and CDR2 SMNVEV (reference sequence). The CDR3 extends over 14 amino acids. Trimming cost V 6 bases and J 4 bases; bases outside gene matches: 5. CDR3 nucleotides: TGTGCCAGCAGCCTTTCGGGGGGCACCGGGGAGCTGTTTTTT. Translating it yields CASSLSGGTGELFF.

V gene TRBV6-4 combines with J gene TRBJ2-3; the match to TRBD2 covers 8 bases. Trimming cost V 0 bases and J 6 bases; bases outside gene matches: 2. Looked up from germline, CDR1 is MRHNA and CDR2 is SNTAGT. The CDR3 runs to 14 residues. The CDR3, as DNA: TGTGCCAGCAGTGACTCGAGCGGGAGTGATACGCAGTATTTT. Translation gives CASSDSSGSDTQYF.

J is TRBJ2-7 and V is TRBV28; 9 nucleotides align to TRBD1. The CDR3 spans 15 residues. The V gene's germline CDR1 is MDHEN and CDR2 SYDVKM. Trimming cost V 7 bases and J 4 bases; bases outside gene matches: 11. In DNA, the CDR3 is TGTGCCAGCACCCCAGGACAGGGGTCGATGTACGAGCAGTACTTC. Protein sequence: CASTPGQGSMYEQYF.

This chain links TRBV18 with TRBJ2-5, with D possibly TRBD2 on 6 matching bases. Germline V lookup: CDR1 KGHSH, CDR2 LQKENI. Trimming left V 3 bases short and J 1 base short, with 9 bases between. The CDR3 length is 14 residues. DNA of the CDR3: TGTGCCAGCTCACCCTCCGGGGGCCAAGAGACCCAGTACTTC. Translating gives CASSPSGGQETQYF.

This chain connects TRBV14 to TRBJ1-1; D uncertain. In germline, CDR1 is SGHDN, CDR2 FVKESK. Trimming removed 3 bases at V and 3 bases at J, with 8 bases between. The CDR3 is 13 residues long. Written as DNA, the CDR3 is TGTGCCAGCAGCCACTCGCGGGACACTGAAGCTTTCTTT. Translating it yields CASSHSRDTEAFF.

The table lists this clone with many counts. One base away lies a much larger clone, so this may be a sequencing read error. The V call is TRBV30, the J call TRBJ1-1, with TRBD1 as a possible D gene (6 bases). CDR1 and CDR2 (germline): GTSNPN, SVGIG (reference sequence). The CDR3 is 11 residues long. Here the CDR3 DNA reads TGTGCCTGTAGTGTACACAGGGCCGCTTTCTTT. Its translation: CACSVHRAAFF.

The chain is built from TRBV18 and TRBJ2-2; TRBD1 aligns across 7 bases. V lost 6 bases and J lost 2; bases outside the gene matches: 6. CDR3 length: 15 amino acids. Germline values: CDR1 KGHSH, CDR2 LQKENI. As DNA, the CDR3 is TGTGCCAGCTCCCTGGGGACAGCAAACACCGGGGAGCTGTTTTTT. Its translation: CASSLGTANTGELFF.

The rearrangement joins TRBV18 to TRBJ1-1; TRBD1 matches at 7 bases. The CDR3 is 16 amino acids. The germline V gene has CDR1 KGHSH and CDR2 LQKENI. Trimming took 6 bases from V and 5 from J; bases not matched to a gene: 15. CDR3 DNA sequence: TGTGCCAGCTCGCTCCAAGACACAGGGGTGGGAACTGAAGCTTTCTTT. The encoded protein is CASSLQDTGVGTEAFF.

Concerning this clone: This may stem from a read error, because a much larger clone lies one nucleotide away. J is TRBJ1-2 and V is TRBV27; D perhaps matches TRBD1 (5 bases). Germline V gene data show CDR1 as MNHEY and CDR2 as SMNVEV (reference sequence). The CDR3 totals 14 residues. This chain's CDR3 is CTSSLAGRAYGYTF. The CDR3 nucleotides read TGTACCAGCAGTTTAGCGGGACGGGCCTATGGCTACACCTTC.

The chain has TRBV14 and TRBJ2-5; no clear D gene. The CDR3 is 12 residues long. V lost 4 bases to trimming and J lost 8 bases, with 11 bases between them. In germline, CDR1 is SGHDN, CDR2 FVKESK. The CDR3 DNA reads TGTGCCAGCAGCCCCTCCTTGTATACCCAGTACTTC. It is translated as CASSPSLYTQYF.